This entry concerns a single TCR beta chain. This clonotype was counted only a few times. Its antigen is not yet known. No quality values exist for individual bases; no much larger clone is one base distant. Libraries were made using 5' RACE. Sequencing relied on an Illumina HiSeq 2500. The second PCR ran for roughly 7 to 12 cycles and used a J-beta primer mix along with a sample-barcoded 5' primer. A template-switch 5' adaptor carrying 12 random nucleotides introduced a unique molecular identifier onto each TCR beta cDNA molecule. Each sample yielded at least 2.5 million CDR3-containing paired-end reads. First-strand cDNA was synthesized from all RNA with the Mint cDNA synthesis kit, primed by a TRBC-specific oligonucleotide. All cDNA was treated with uracil-DNA glycosylase and then went through a first 18-cycle PCR with the universal primers M1SS and BC2_uni_R. As for the original processing: Normalization of each sample was performed by random selection of 1 million high-quality reads, each carrying a distinct molecular identifier. Reads with shared molecular identifiers were discarded instead of being binned into consensus sequences. MiTCR, run with a Q25 quality threshold and the strictest error-elimination algorithm, handled CDR3 identification, clonotype clustering and error correction. Lower-bound total TCR beta diversity was estimated with a nonparametric unseen species model using Euler transformation. The public reads were reprocessed in TCRdb via fastp at Q25 and MiXCR, keeping in-frame beta chains. Under each unique CDR3 protein, matching rows form one entry showing the most common genes and DNA. These V and J calls originate from TCRdb's pipeline instead of the authors' own analysis. For this sample the table gives 1.5 million to 2 million distinct CDR3 sequences, of which 28% were detected only once. The top ten hold 7% to 9% of the sample.

These data originate in a study of blood T cells in healthy people across ages (dated by TCRdb to about 2015). The study in broad terms: In model experiments, template switching captured about one uniquely barcoded TCR beta cDNA molecule for every two T cells. Age-related changes in TCR beta repertoire diversity were measured in the study by deep sequencing normalized with unique cDNA molecular identifiers. Donors were grouped into four age groups: young (average roughly 17 years), middle-aged (over 35), aged (about 60) and long-lived (approximately 81). Donors of different ages were randomly distributed across sequencing lanes to avoid experimental bias. Two additional independent replicas of 1 million unique cDNA reads from the same blood draw were analyzed for two donors (one aged 18 to 30 and one aged 80 or older).

Donors were 39 systemically healthy Caucasian individuals from Russia aged roughly 6 to 95 years. About 10 milliliters of peripheral blood were drawn from each donor into EDTA-treated Vacutainer tubes. Ficoll-Paque density-gradient centrifugation was used to isolate PBMCs, with at least 7 million obtained per sample. Total RNA, at least 6 micrograms per sample, was extracted from PBMCs with Trizol reagent. For every donor, an aliquot of PBMCs went through flow cytometry to measure the percentages of naive CD45RAhigh/CD27high T cells. Looking up the germline V gene yields CDR1 KGHDR and CDR2 SFDVKD. V and J are truncated by 2 bases and 0 bases respectively, leaving an intervening sequence of 8 bases. The CDR3 goes from the cysteine to the phenylalanine over 15 residues. Only the CDR3 portion is preserved as DNA: 45 bases, with reading frame beginning at the first base. What the authors observed across the whole study: Compared with the aged group, more naive CD4+ T cells, fewer expanded clones and increased TCR diversity were shown by the long-lived group, suggesting age selection. Total diversity estimates from one million sequenced T cells were considered lower bounds and underestimates. The CMV infection status of donors was not known, potentially confounding age-related changes in expanded clonotypes. Observed TCR beta diversity per million T cells fell roughly linearly with age, and a significant reduction was already apparent by age around 40. Conclusive comparison of naive and antigen-experienced compartments was prevented by the profiling of bulk unsorted PBMCs. Observed TCR beta diversity correlated strongly with the percentage of naive T cells measured by flow cytometry.

The sample comprised blood. The TCR sequence derives from a woman in her thirties in good health. The rearranged segments are TRBV24-1 and TRBJ2-3; the D call is possibly TRBD1 or TRBD2, each sharing 5 bases. The DNA is TGTGCCACCAGTGATTCGGGGCTAAGCACAGATACGCAGTATTTT. Translated, this gives CATSDSGLSTDTQYF.